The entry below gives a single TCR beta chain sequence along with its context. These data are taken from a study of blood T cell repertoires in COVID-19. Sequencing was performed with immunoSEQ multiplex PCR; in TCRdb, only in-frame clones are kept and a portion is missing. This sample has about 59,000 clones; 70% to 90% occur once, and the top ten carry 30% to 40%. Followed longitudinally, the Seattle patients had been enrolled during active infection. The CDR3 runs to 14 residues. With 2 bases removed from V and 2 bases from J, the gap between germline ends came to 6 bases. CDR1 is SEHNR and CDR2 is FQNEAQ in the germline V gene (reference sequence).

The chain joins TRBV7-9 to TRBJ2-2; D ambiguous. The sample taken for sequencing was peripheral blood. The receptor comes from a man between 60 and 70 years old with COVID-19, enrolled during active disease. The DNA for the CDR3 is TGTGCCAGCAGCTTATTTAGAAACACCGGGGAGCTGTTTTTT. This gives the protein CASSLFRNTGELFF.